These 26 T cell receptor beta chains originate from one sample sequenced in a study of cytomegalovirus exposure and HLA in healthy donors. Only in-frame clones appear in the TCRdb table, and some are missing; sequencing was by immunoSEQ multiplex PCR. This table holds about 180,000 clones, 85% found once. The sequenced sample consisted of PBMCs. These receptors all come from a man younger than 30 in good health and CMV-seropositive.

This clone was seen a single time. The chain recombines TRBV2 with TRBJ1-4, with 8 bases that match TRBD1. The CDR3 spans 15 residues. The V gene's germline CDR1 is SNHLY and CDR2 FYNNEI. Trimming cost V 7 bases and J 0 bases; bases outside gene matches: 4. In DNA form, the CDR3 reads TGTGCCAGCACCACGACAGGGGCAACTAATGAAAAACTGTTTTTT. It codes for CASTTTGATNEKLFF.

The CDR3 DNA is TGCAGCGTTGGCGGATACGGCTTCGCCAATCAGCCCCAGCATTTT. This gives the protein CSVGGYGFANQPQHF. The V and J genes are TRBV29-1 and TRBJ1-5; D not certain. Germline CDR1 SQVTM, CDR2 ANQGSEA. The CDR3 length is 15 residues. Trimming stripped 4 bases from V and 3 bases from J, with 16 bases between.

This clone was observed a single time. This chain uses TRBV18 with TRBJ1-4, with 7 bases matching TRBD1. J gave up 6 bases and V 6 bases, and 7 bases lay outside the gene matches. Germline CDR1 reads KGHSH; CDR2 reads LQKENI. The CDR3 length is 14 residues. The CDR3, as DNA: TGTGCCAGCTCTCCGACAGGGTGGGATGAAAAACTGTTTTTT. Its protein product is CASSPTGWDEKLFF.

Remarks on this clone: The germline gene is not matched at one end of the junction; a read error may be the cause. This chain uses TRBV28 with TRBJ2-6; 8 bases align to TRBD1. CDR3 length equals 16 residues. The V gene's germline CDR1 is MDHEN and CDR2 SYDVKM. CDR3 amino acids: CAGSYHRGNGANVLTF. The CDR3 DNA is TGTGCCGGCAGTTACCACAGGGGGAATGGGGCCAACGTCCTGACTTTC.

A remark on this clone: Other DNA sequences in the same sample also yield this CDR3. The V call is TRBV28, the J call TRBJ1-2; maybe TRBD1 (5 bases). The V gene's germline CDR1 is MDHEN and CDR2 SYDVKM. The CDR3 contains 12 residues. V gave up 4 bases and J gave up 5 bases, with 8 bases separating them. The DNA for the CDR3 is TGTGCCAGCAGTTCGGCAGGGTATGGCTACACCTTC. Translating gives CASSSAGYGYTF.

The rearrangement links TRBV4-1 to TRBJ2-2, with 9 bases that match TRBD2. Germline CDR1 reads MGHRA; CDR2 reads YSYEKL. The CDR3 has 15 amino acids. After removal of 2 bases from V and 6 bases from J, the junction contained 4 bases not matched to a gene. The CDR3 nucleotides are TGCGCCAGCAGCCAATATAGCGGGGGTGCCGGGGAGCTGTTTTTT. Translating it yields CASSQYSGGAGELFF.

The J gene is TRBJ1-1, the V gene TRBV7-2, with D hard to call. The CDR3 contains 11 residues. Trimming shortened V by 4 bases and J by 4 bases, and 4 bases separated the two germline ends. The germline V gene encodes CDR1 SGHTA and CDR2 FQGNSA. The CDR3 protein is CASSYGTEAFF. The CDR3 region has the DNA TGTGCCAGCAGCTACGGCACTGAAGCTTTCTTT.

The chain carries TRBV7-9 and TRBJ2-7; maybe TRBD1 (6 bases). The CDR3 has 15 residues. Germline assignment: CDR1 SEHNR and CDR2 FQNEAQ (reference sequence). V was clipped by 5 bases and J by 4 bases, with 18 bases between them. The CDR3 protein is CASSPTRGQLYEQYF. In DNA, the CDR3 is TGTGCCAGCAGCCCCACCCGCGGACAGTTGTACGAGCAGTACTTC. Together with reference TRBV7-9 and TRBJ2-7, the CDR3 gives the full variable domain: DTGVSQNPRHKITKRGQNVTFRCDPISEHNRLYWYRQTLGQGPEFLTYFQNEAQLEKSRLLSDRFSAERPKGSFSTLEIQRTEQGDSAMYLCASSPTRGQLYEQYFGPGTRLTVT.

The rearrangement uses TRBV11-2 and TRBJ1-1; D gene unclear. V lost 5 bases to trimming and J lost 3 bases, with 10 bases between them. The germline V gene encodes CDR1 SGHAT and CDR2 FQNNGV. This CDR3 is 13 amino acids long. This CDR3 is CASSPGGYTEAFF. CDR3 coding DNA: TGTGCCAGCAGCCCTGGAGGATACACTGAAGCTTTCTTT.

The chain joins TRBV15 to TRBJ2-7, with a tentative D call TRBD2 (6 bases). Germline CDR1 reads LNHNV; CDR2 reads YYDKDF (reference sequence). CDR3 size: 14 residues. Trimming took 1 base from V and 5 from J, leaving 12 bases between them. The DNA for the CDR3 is TGTGCCACCAGCAGAGTTGGGGGGAGCCACGAGCAGTACTTC. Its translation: CATSRVGGSHEQYF.

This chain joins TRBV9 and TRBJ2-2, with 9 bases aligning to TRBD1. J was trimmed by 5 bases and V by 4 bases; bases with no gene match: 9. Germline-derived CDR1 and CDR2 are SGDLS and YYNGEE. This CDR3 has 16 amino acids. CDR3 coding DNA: TGTGCCAGCAGCCCCTACCGGGACAGGGCAACCGGGGAGCTGTTTTTT. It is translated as CASSPYRDRATGELFF. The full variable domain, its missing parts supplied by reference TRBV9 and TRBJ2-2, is DSGVTQTPKHLITATGQRVTLRCSPRSGDLSVYWYQQSLDQGLQFLIQYYNGEERAKGNILERFSAQQFPDLHSELNLSSLELGDSALYFCASSPYRDRATGELFFGEGSRLTVL.

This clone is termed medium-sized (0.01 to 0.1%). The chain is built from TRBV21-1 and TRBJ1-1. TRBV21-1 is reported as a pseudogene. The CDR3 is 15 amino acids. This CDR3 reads CASSKKGGENTEAFF. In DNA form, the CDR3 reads TGTGCCAGCAGCAAAAAAGGAGGGGAGAACACTGAAGCTTTCTTT.

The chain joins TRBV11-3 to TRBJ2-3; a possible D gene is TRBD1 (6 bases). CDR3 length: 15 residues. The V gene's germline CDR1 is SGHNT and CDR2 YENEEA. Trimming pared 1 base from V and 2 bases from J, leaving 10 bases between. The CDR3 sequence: CASSLAQGNTDTQYF. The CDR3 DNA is TGTGCCAGCAGCTTAGCCCAGGGGAACACAGATACGCAGTATTTT.

Written as DNA, the CDR3 is TGTGCCAGCAGCCGGACAGGGGACGGCTACAATGAGCAGTTCTTC. This translates into CASSRTGDGYNEQFF. The V call is TRBV11-1, the J call TRBJ2-1, with 9 bases fitting TRBD1. The CDR3 has 15 residues. Trimming removed 5 bases from V and 3 bases from J; junction bases left unmatched: 5. Germline CDR1 SGHAT, CDR2 FQDESV (reference sequence).

CDR3 region: CASSYRDSGETQYF. The CDR3 region has the DNA TGTGCCAGCAGTTATAGGGACAGCGGAGAGACCCAGTACTTC. The J gene is TRBJ2-5, the V gene TRBV28; 7 nucleotides agree with TRBD1. This CDR3 spans 14 amino acids. Trimming cost V 4 bases and J 4 bases; bases outside gene matches: 6. Germline CDR1 MDHEN, CDR2 SYDVKM.

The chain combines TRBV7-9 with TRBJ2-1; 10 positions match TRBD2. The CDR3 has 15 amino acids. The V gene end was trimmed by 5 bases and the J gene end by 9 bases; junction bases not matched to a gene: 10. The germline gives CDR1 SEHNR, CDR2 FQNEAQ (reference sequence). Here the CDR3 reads CASSLGSGRVREQFF. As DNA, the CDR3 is TGTGCCAGCAGCCTCGGGAGCGGGAGGGTCCGTGAGCAGTTCTTC.

CDR3 loop: CASSYGSGGANVLTF. In DNA form, the CDR3 reads TGTGCCAGCAGCTACGGTAGCGGTGGGGCCAACGTCCTGACTTTC. J is TRBJ2-6 and V is TRBV5-4; D is perhaps TRBD2 (6 bases). The CDR3 has 15 residues. Looked up from germline, CDR1 is SGHNT and CDR2 is YYREEE (reference sequence). The ends were cut back, 3 bases at V and 3 bases at J, with 10 bases in the middle.

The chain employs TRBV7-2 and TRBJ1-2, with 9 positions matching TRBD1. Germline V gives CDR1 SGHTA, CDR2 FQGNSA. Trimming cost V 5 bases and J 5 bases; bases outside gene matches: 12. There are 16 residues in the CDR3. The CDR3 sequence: CASSPSPGQGAYGYTF. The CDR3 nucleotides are TGTGCCAGCAGCCCTAGCCCGGGACAGGGAGCGTATGGCTACACCTTC.

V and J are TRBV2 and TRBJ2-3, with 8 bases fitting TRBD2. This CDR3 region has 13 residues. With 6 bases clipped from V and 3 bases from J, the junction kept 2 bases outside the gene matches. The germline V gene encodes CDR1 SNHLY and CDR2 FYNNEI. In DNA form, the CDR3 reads TGTGCCAGCAGACGACTAGCGACAGATACGCAGTATTTT. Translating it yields CASRRLATDTQYF. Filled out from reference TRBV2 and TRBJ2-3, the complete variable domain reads EPEVTQTPSHQVTQMGQEVILRCVPISNHLYFYWYRQILGQKVEFLVSFYNNEISEKSEIFDDQFSVERPDGSNFTLKIRSTKLEDSAMYFCASRRLATDTQYFGPGTRLTVL.

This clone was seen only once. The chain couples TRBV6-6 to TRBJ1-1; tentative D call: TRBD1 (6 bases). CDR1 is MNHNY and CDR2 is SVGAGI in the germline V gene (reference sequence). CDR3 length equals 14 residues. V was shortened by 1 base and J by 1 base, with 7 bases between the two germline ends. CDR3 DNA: TGTGCCAGCAGTTACTTGGACAGGAACACTGAAGCTTTCTTT. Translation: CASSYLDRNTEAFF.

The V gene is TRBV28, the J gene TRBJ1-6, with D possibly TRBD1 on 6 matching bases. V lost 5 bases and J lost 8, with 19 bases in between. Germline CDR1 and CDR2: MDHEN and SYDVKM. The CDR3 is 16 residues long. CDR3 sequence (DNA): TGTGCCAGCAGTCCCTTCCGGGACACGTTAGATTCACCCCTCCACTTT. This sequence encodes CASSPFRDTLDSPLHF.

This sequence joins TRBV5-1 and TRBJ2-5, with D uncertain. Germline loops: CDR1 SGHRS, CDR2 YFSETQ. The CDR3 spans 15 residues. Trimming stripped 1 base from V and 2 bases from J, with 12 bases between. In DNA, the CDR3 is TGCGCCAGCAGCTTGTACAGCAGAAGTCAAGAGACCCAGTACTTC. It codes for CASSLYSRSQETQYF.

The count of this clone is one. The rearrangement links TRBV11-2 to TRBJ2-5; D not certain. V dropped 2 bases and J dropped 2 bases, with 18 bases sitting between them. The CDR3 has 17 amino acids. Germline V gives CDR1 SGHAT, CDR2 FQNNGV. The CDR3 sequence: CASSLRQQSFRQETQYF. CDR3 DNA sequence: TGTGCCAGCAGCTTACGTCAACAGAGTTTTCGGCAAGAGACCCAGTACTTC.

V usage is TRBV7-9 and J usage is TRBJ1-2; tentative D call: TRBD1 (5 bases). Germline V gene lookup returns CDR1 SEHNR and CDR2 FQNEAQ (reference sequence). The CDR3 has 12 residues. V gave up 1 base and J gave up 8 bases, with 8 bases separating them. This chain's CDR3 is CASSLEAGGYTF. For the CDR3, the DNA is TGTGCCAGCAGCTTAGAAGCAGGGGGCTACACCTTC.

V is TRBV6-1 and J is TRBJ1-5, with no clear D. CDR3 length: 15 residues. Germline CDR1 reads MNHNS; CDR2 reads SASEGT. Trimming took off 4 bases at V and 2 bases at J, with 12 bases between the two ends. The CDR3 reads CASSATFIGNQPQHF. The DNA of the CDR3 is TGTGCCAGCAGTGCGACATTCATAGGCAATCAGCCCCAGCATTTT.

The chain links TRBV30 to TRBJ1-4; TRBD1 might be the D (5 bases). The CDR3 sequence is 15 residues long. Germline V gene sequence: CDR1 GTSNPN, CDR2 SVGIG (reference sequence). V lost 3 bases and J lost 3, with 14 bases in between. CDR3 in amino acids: CAWSLRGRANEKLFF. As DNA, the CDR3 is TGTGCCTGGAGCCTTAGAGGCAGGGCTAATGAAAAACTGTTTTTT.